The next 31 T cell receptor beta chains were all read from a single sample in a study of CD8 T cells in ankylosing spondylitis. Study-level results: There was a TCR beta motif, made of several highly homologous variants, that appeared characteristic of ankylosing spondylitis blood.

Their antigen targets remain unknown. TCRdb reanalysed the 5' RACE reads using MiXCR and keeps one entry per CDR3 protein. Of 200,000 to 250,000 distinct CDR3 sequences in the sample, 18% were seen once. Sequenced sample: blood, either unsorted or a sorted T cell fraction (not recorded which). The source of these receptors is a male donor with ankylosing spondylitis.

The genes are TRBV13 and TRBJ1-1; no definite D call. Germline-derived CDR1 and CDR2 are PRHDT and FYEKMQ (reference sequence). The CDR3 is 14 residues long. V dropped 7 bases and J dropped 3 bases, with 15 bases sitting between them. CDR3 bases: TGTGCCAGCAAATCTTTCCGGGAAGACACTGAAGCTTTCTTT. Translating gives CASKSFREDTEAFF.

This clonotype came up many times. The V call is TRBV10-3, the J call TRBJ1-5, with D unresolved. The germline CDR1 and CDR2 sequences are ENHRY and SYGVKD. This CDR3 is 13 amino acids long. V lost 0 bases, J lost 7 bases, and 7 bases lay in between. CDR3 in amino acids: CAISESMGQPQHF. As DNA, the CDR3 is TGTGCCATCAGTGAGTCGATGGGGCAGCCCCAGCATTTT.

The chain couples TRBV14 to TRBJ2-3; D uncertain. Trimming shortened V by 4 bases and J by 6 bases, and 8 bases separated the two germline ends. Germline lookup yields CDR1 SGHDN and CDR2 FVKESK. CDR3 length: 12 amino acids. CDR3 bases: TGTGCCAGCAGCCCCCTAAGGGATACGCAGTATTTT. This codes for CASSPLRDTQYF.

DNA for the CDR3: TGTGCCAGCAGCCCCCGGGACAGGGCGACCGGGGAGCTGTTTTTT. It encodes CASSPRDRATGELFF. This chain joins TRBV7-9 and TRBJ2-2; TRBD1 matches at 9 bases. This CDR3 is built from 15 residues. V lost 5 bases to trimming and J lost 5 bases; unmatched junction nucleotides: 6. CDR1 and CDR2 from the germline V gene are SEHNR and FQNEAQ (reference sequence).

The chain has TRBV27 and TRBJ2-7, with TRBD1 matching over 11 bases. The V segment lost 6 bases and the J segment 5 bases; nucleotides outside the gene matches: 9. The length of the CDR3 is 15 residues. Germline lookup yields CDR1 MNHEY and CDR2 SMNVEV (reference sequence). The CDR3 sequence is CASSPTRTGGNEQYF. The CDR3 region has the DNA TGTGCCAGCAGCCCAACTAGGACAGGGGGCAACGAGCAGTACTTC.

The rearrangement links TRBV30 to TRBJ2-5; 8 nucleotides line up with TRBD2. The ends lost 0 bases at V and 3 bases at J; junction bases unmatched: 6. Looked up from germline, CDR1 is GTSNPN and CDR2 is SVGIG (reference sequence). The CDR3 is 15 amino acids. CDR3 amino acids: CAWSVRVSGEETQYF. The CDR3 nucleotides are TGTGCCTGGAGTGTACGGGTTAGCGGGGAAGAGACCCAGTACTTC.

V and J are TRBV12-3 or TRBV12-4 and TRBJ2-5; 14 bases are shared with TRBD2. The CDR3 is made up of 19 amino acids. Trimming cost V 6 bases and J 2 bases; bases outside gene matches: 14. The CDR3 loop is CASSTLPGLAGVGQETQYF. DNA of the CDR3: TGTGCCAGCAGCACTCTACCGGGACTAGCGGGAGTAGGGCAAGAGACCCAGTACTTC.

The chain couples TRBV4-3 to TRBJ2-7, with 13 bases matching TRBD2. The V segment lost 3 bases and the J segment 4 bases; nucleotides outside the gene matches: 3. The CDR3 is 15 amino acids. Germline V lookup: CDR1 LGHNA, CDR2 YSLEER. This chain's CDR3 is CASSQGTSGAYEQYF. The CDR3 DNA reads as TGCGCCAGCAGCCAGGGGACTAGCGGGGCTTACGAGCAGTACTTC.

The chain is built from TRBV20-1 and TRBJ2-7, with 8 bases aligning to TRBD1. V trimming: 4 bases; J trimming: 3 bases; junction bases outside the gene matches: 8. The germline gives CDR1 DFQATT, CDR2 SNEGSKA (reference sequence). The CDR3 is made up of 14 amino acids. The DNA of the CDR3 is TGCAGTGCTACAAGCCCGGGACAGGACTACGAGCAGTACTTC. This translates into CSATSPGQDYEQYF.

This clonotype was seen repeatedly, ten times or more. The J gene is TRBJ1-1, the V gene TRBV12-3 or TRBV12-4; D is undetermined. The CDR3 length is 13 residues. The V end was cut by 5 bases, the J end by 1 base, with 8 bases between. CDR3 in DNA: TGTGCCAGCAGTCCAACAGAGAACACTGAAGCTTTCTTT. It specifies CASSPTENTEAFF.

This clonotype has ten or more counts. The gene calls are TRBV29-1 and TRBJ2-1, with D maybe TRBD2 (6 bases). The V gene's germline CDR1 is SQVTM and CDR2 ANQGSEA. V was pared by 2 bases and J by 0 bases, with 8 bases between. The CDR3 has 14 amino acids. The chain's CDR3 is CSVEPGASYNEQFF. The DNA for the CDR3 is TGCAGCGTTGAACCGGGAGCCTCCTACAATGAGCAGTTCTTC.

The V call is TRBV4-2, the J call TRBJ2-1, with D unresolved. Looked up from germline, CDR1 is LGHNA and CDR2 is YNFKEQ. CDR3 length equals 15 residues. V was cut by 1 base and J by 0 bases, with 7 bases left in between. CDR3 loop: CASSQVRSSYNEQFF. In nucleotides, the CDR3 is TGTGCCAGCAGCCAAGTGCGAAGCTCCTACAATGAGCAGTTCTTC.

This clonotype was counted many times. The chain has TRBV12-3 or TRBV12-4 and TRBJ2-1; TRBD1 matches 8 bases. The V segment lost 5 bases and the J segment 7 bases; nucleotides outside the gene matches: 10. The CDR3 sequence is 15 residues long. The CDR3 is CASSPRSGGLNEQFF. As DNA, the CDR3 is TGTGCCAGCAGTCCTCGGTCAGGGGGCTTAAATGAGCAGTTCTTC.

This chain connects TRBV10-2 to TRBJ1-2, with D possibly TRBD1 on 5 matching bases. V was trimmed by 4 bases and J by 8 bases, leaving 26 bases between them. Germline V gives CDR1 WSHSY, CDR2 SAAADI. The length of the CDR3 is 17 residues. This chain's CDR3 is CASSAPGQDPGLWGYTF. The DNA of the CDR3 is TGCGCCAGCAGTGCGCCGGGGCAGGACCCTGGACTATGGGGCTACACCTTC.

This chain joins TRBV7-9 and TRBJ2-7; 7 bases are a match to TRBD2. The ends lost 3 bases at V and 3 bases at J; junction bases unmatched: 5. CDR1 and CDR2 from the germline V gene are SEHNR and FQNEAQ (reference sequence). The CDR3 has 14 residues. CDR3 DNA: TGTGCCAGCAGCTTGAGCGGGACCAACTACGAGCAGTACTTC. Its translation is CASSLSGTNYEQYF.

V usage is TRBV2 and J usage is TRBJ1-2, with TRBD1 matching over 7 bases. CDR3 size: 13 residues. V shed 2 bases, J shed 14 bases, and the junction held 11 bases outside the gene matches. Germline V gene lookup returns CDR1 SNHLY and CDR2 FYNNEI. CDR3 region: CASSEFIGTARTF. CDR3 in DNA: TGTGCCAGCAGTGAATTCATAGGGACAGCGCGGACCTTC.

The chain couples TRBV12-3 or TRBV12-4 to TRBJ2-5; the match to TRBD2 covers 8 bases. The CDR3 is made up of 13 amino acids. The V and J ends lost 6 bases and 7 bases, in that order; junction bases with no gene match: 7. The CDR3 loop is CASRAGDAGTQYF. The CDR3 DNA is TGTGCCAGCAGAGCGGGAGACGCTGGGACCCAGTACTTC.

This clonotype was observed a handful of times. The chain carries TRBV4-1 and TRBJ1-3; perhaps TRBD1 as D (6 bases). CDR3 length: 16 amino acids. V shed 4 bases and J shed 0 bases, with 13 bases lying between them. Germline V CDR1 and CDR2: MGHRA, YSYEKL. CDR3 sequence reads: CASSLRQVTSGNTIYF. CDR3 nucleotides: TGCGCCAGCAGCCTACGACAGGTGACCTCTGGAAACACCATATATTTT.

V is TRBV12-3 or TRBV12-4 and J is TRBJ1-5, with D maybe TRBD1 (5 bases). V was pared by 3 bases and J by 6 bases, with 6 bases between. There are 12 residues in the CDR3. In DNA, the CDR3 is TGTGCCAGCAGTTTTGGGGCTCAGCCCCAGCATTTT. It specifies CASSFGAQPQHF.

The chain couples TRBV19 to TRBJ1-5; D remains unclear. The CDR3 totals 14 residues. Trimming removed 5 bases from V and 4 bases from J, with 12 bases in between. From germline, CDR1 is LNHDA and CDR2 SQIVND (reference sequence). Here the CDR3 reads CASSPYHINQPQHF. In nucleotides, the CDR3 is TGTGCCAGTAGTCCCTACCACATAAATCAGCCCCAGCATTTT.

This clonotype was observed many times. V usage is TRBV29-1 and J usage is TRBJ2-1, with D possibly matching TRBD2 (7 bases). The V end lost 4 bases, the J end lost 0 bases, and 16 bases lay between the germline ends. The germline CDR1 and CDR2 sequences are SQVTM and ANQGSEA. This CDR3 has 16 residues. The DNA of the CDR3 is TGCAGCGTTGTACTTGACGGGGGGCCCTCCTACAATGAGCAGTTCTTC. Encoded protein: CSVVLDGGPSYNEQFF.

V and J are TRBV29-1 and TRBJ2-7, with D perhaps TRBD1 (5 bases). The germline CDR1 and CDR2 sequences are SQVTM and ANQGSEA. There are 13 residues in the CDR3. Trimming left V 7 bases short and J 5 bases short, with 18 bases between. The CDR3 nucleotides are TGCAGCGCCACCAGTGCAGGGTTCCACGAGCAGTACTTC. This translates into CSATSAGFHEQYF.

The chain links TRBV30 to TRBJ2-7; D is undetermined. Germline CDR1 GTSNPN, CDR2 SVGIG (reference sequence). This CDR3 spans 14 amino acids. V lost 0 bases to trimming and J lost 0 bases, with 9 bases between them. CDR3 residues: CAWSVQGSSYEQYF. The CDR3 region has the DNA TGTGCCTGGAGTGTACAAGGCAGCTCCTACGAGCAGTACTTC.

V usage is TRBV28 and J usage is TRBJ2-3; D call uncertain. This CDR3 comprises 14 residues. V lost 2 bases to trimming and J lost 2 bases, with 8 bases between them. CDR1 and CDR2 from the germline V gene are MDHEN and SYDVKM. This CDR3 reads CASSLIGITDTQYF. DNA for the CDR3: TGTGCCAGCAGTTTAATAGGAATCACAGATACGCAGTATTTT.

V gene TRBV20-1 combines with J gene TRBJ1-5; D possibly corresponds to TRBD1 (5 bases). The germline V and J ends were trimmed by 0 bases and 6 bases, with 12 bases remaining between them. Germline CDR1 is DFQATT and CDR2 is SNEGSKA (reference sequence). CDR3 length equals 14 residues. Here the CDR3 reads CSARDGARGQPQHF. CDR3 nucleotide sequence: TGCAGTGCTAGAGATGGGGCGAGGGGTCAGCCCCAGCATTTT.

This clonotype showed up just a few times. This rearrangement joins TRBV4-2 to TRBJ1-2; 9 nucleotides agree with TRBD1. Germline V gene sequence: CDR1 LGHNA, CDR2 YNFKEQ. V dropped 0 bases and J dropped 2; count of bases not matched to a gene: 1. The CDR3 has 15 amino acids. The CDR3 is CASSQEQGANYGYTF. The CDR3 DNA reads as TGTGCCAGCAGCCAAGAACAGGGGGCGAACTATGGCTACACCTTC.

This chain uses TRBV5-1 with TRBJ1-3; no clear D. The length of the CDR3 is 11 residues. Germline CDR1 and CDR2: SGHRS and YFSETQ. V was clipped by 8 bases and J by 4 bases, with 7 bases between them. This CDR3 reads CASAEGNTIYF. The CDR3, as DNA: TGCGCCAGTGCCGAAGGAAACACCATATATTTT. The full variable domain, completed using reference TRBV5-1 and TRBJ1-3, is KAGVTQTPRYLIKTRGQQVTLSCSPISGHRSVSWYQQTPGQGLQFLFEYFSETQRNKGNFPGRFSGRQFSNSRSEMNVSTLELGDSALYLCASAEGNTIYFGEGSWLTVV.

A few counts support this clonotype. The chain recombines TRBV12-3 or TRBV12-4 with TRBJ1-5; D may be TRBD1 (5 bases). The V end lost 6 bases, the J end lost 9 bases, and 12 bases lay between the germline ends. This CDR3 has 12 amino acids. In nucleotides, the CDR3 is TGTGCCAGCAGCGGGACCGCGTGGCCCCAGCATTTT. Its translation: CASSGTAWPQHF.

The rearrangement links TRBV7-2 to TRBJ1-6; no firm D call. Deletions cut 5 bases from V and 8 bases from J, with 16 bases between. Germline V lookup: CDR1 SGHTA, CDR2 FQGNSA. The CDR3 is 15 residues long. The CDR3: CASSVREAAHSPLHF. The CDR3 region has the DNA TGTGCCAGCAGCGTTAGGGAGGCGGCCCATTCACCCCTCCACTTT. Using reference TRBV7-2 and TRBJ1-6 for the parts outside the CDR3, the full variable domain is GAGVSQSPSNKVTEKGKDVELRCDPISGHTALYWYRQSLGQGLEFLIYFQGNSAPDKSGLPSDRFSAERTGGSVSTLTIQRTQQEDSAVYLCASSVREAAHSPLHFGNGTRLTVT.

A few counts support this clonotype. The V gene is TRBV6-2 or TRBV6-3, the J gene TRBJ2-5, with D unclear. CDR1 and CDR2 from the germline V gene are MNHEY and SVGEGT. The CDR3 runs 14 residues. Between the trimmed V and J ends, which lost 2 bases and 5 bases, there was a span of 12 bases. CDR3 nucleotide sequence: TGTGCCAGCAGTTACCCTCGGATGGTGGAGACCCAGTACTTC. Its translation: CASSYPRMVETQYF.

The rearrangement uses TRBV28 and TRBJ1-2; D gene unclear. The CDR3 spans 15 residues. Looked up from germline, CDR1 is MDHEN and CDR2 is SYDVKM. Deletions cut 7 bases from V and 7 bases from J, with 22 bases between. The CDR3 spells CASKRTISDLGGYTF. DNA of the CDR3: TGTGCCAGCAAACGGACGATATCAGATCTAGGTGGCTACACCTTC.